Each of the 23 T cell receptor beta chains below was sequenced from the same sample in a study of T cell repertoires in ileal Crohn's disease. The protocol was immunoSEQ multiplex PCR, while the TCRdb copy is restricted to in-frame clones and leaves out a portion. The sample records more than 12,000 clones, about 71% being singletons. The sample comprised ileal tissue. These receptors were taken from an adult with Crohn's disease.

CDR3 sequence reads: CASTNGAGGTIYF. CDR3 nucleotide sequence: TGTGCCAGCACCAACGGGGCAGGGGGCACCATATATTTT. V is TRBV6-5 and J is TRBJ1-3; 7 bases match TRBD1. CDR1 is MNHEY, CDR2 SVGAGI, per germline. Losses at the gene ends were 7 bases for V and 9 bases for J; bases not matched to a gene: 9. The CDR3 is 13 amino acids.

This rearrangement joins TRBV27 to TRBJ2-3; 7 bases are shared with TRBD2. Germline loops: CDR1 MNHEY, CDR2 SMNVEV (reference sequence). The CDR3 runs 15 residues. V shed 3 bases, J shed 2 bases, and the junction held 5 bases outside the gene matches. Here the CDR3 reads CASSFLGGDTDTQYF. As DNA, the CDR3 is TGTGCCAGCAGTTTTCTGGGGGGGGACACAGATACGCAGTATTTT.

A few counts support this clone. The chain joins TRBV5-6 to TRBJ1-2; TRBD1 is a possible D gene (5 bases). With 0 bases removed from V and 2 bases from J, the gap between germline ends came to 8 bases. The CDR3 runs 14 residues. The germline gives CDR1 SGHDT, CDR2 YYEEEE. CDR3: CASSLVQGNYGYTF. The CDR3, as DNA: TGTGCCAGCAGCTTGGTGCAGGGCAACTATGGCTACACCTTC.

This clone was seen only a few times. J is TRBJ2-1 and V is TRBV7-9; D tentatively reads TRBD1 or TRBD2 (5 bases each). Germline values: CDR1 SEHNR, CDR2 FQNEAQ (reference sequence). This CDR3 spans 17 amino acids. The V and J ends lost 0 bases and 2 bases respectively, with 14 bases between them. The CDR3 region is CASSLARGGSAYNEQFF. CDR3 DNA sequence: TGTGCCAGCAGCTTAGCCCGGGGCGGATCCGCCTACAATGAGCAGTTCTTC.

V and J are TRBV6-1 and TRBJ1-6; TRBD1 aligns across 7 bases. V trimming: 8 bases; J trimming: 10 bases; junction bases outside the gene matches: 14. Germline V lookup: CDR1 MNHNS, CDR2 SASEGT. CDR3 length equals 15 residues. CDR3 DNA sequence: TGTGCCAGCTGCCCCTTAGGGGACAGACCCTCACCCCTCCACTTT. Translation: CASCPLGDRPSPLHF.

The rearrangement links TRBV11-2 to TRBJ2-3; perhaps D is TRBD1 or TRBD2 (5 bases each). This CDR3 region has 15 residues. V was pared by 6 bases and J by 2 bases, with 15 bases between. Germline V lookup: CDR1 SGHAT, CDR2 FQNNGV. The CDR3 sequence: CASSFGDGLTDTQYF. The CDR3 bases are TGTGCCAGCAGTTTCGGGGACGGGCTCACAGATACGCAGTATTTT.

The chain recombines TRBV7-3 with TRBJ2-3, with unresolved D. The germline V gene has CDR1 SGHTA and CDR2 FQGTGA. The CDR3 totals 13 residues. V lost 4 bases and J lost 0, with 5 bases in between. CDR3: CASSYDSTDTQYF. CDR3 nucleotides: TGTGCCAGCAGCTACGACAGCACAGATACGCAGTATTTT.

This clone was counted only a few times. Other DNA sequences within the sample encode an identical CDR3. The gene calls are TRBV11-1 and TRBJ1-1; 7 bases map to TRBD1. CDR1 and CDR2 from the germline V gene are SGHAT and FQDESV (reference sequence). Germline trimming cut 4 bases from V and 5 bases from J; bases unmatched to any gene: 4. The CDR3 has 13 residues. Written as DNA, the CDR3 is TGTGCCAGCAGCTGGGGCAGGGGGACTGAAGCTTTCTTT. As protein: CASSWGRGTEAFF.

This clone has only one observation. J is TRBJ2-7 and V is TRBV2, with TRBD1 matching 11 bases. The J segment lost 0 bases and the V segment lost 7 bases, leaving 2 bases of the junction unmatched. Germline loops: CDR1 SNHLY, CDR2 FYNNEI. The CDR3 totals 14 residues. The CDR3 DNA follows: TGTGCCAGCAAAGGACAGGGGGCCTCCTACGAGCAGTACTTC. This codes for CASKGQGASYEQYF.

The V gene is TRBV4-1, the J gene TRBJ2-1; TRBD1 matches 7 bases. CDR3 length equals 13 residues. With V trimmed by 1 base and J by 8 bases, 2 bases remained unmatched. The V gene's germline CDR1 is MGHRA and CDR2 YSYEKL. The CDR3 DNA follows: TGCGCCAGCAGCCAAGCAGGGGGTCATGAGCAGTTCTTC. Amino acids: CASSQAGGHEQFF.

This chain connects TRBV9 to TRBJ2-7, with 7 bases that match TRBD1. The trim removed 4 bases at V and 2 bases at J, leaving 15 bases unmatched. The CDR3 is made up of 17 amino acids. Germline assignment: CDR1 SGDLS and CDR2 YYNGEE. CDR3 nucleotides: TGTGCCAGCAGCACCGGCCCGGGACAGAGGGATCCCTACGAGCAGTACTTC. It yields the protein CASSTGPGQRDPYEQYF.

The chain uses TRBV10-2 and TRBJ2-7; D gene uncertain. The CDR3 runs 12 residues. V lost 2 bases to trimming and J lost 12 bases, with 14 bases between them. Germline V gene data show CDR1 as WSHSY and CDR2 as SAAADI. Written as DNA, the CDR3 is TGCGCCAGCAGTGAGAAAGACGGGCTGAGGTACTTC. Protein: CASSEKDGLRYF.

This clone was seen a few times. In DNA form, the CDR3 reads TGCAGCGTTTTACAGACCATAGGCGCTGAAGCTTTCTTT. Amino acid sequence: CSVLQTIGAEAFF. The chain recombines TRBV29-1 with TRBJ1-1; D is ambiguous. The CDR3 is made up of 13 amino acids. From germline, CDR1 is SQVTM and CDR2 ANQGSEA. Trimming took off 5 bases at V and 6 bases at J, with 16 bases between the two ends.

J is TRBJ2-2 and V is TRBV5-1, with D tentatively TRBD2 (5 bases). The CDR3 length is 15 residues. V lost 9 bases, J lost 1 base, and 16 bases lay in between. Germline values: CDR1 SGHRS, CDR2 YFSETQ. The CDR3 DNA reads as TGCGCCACAACCGGACTCCCCGGGAACACCGGGGAGCTGTTTTTT. This codes for CATTGLPGNTGELFF.

Written as DNA, the CDR3 is TGTGCCAGCAGGCCAAGGAAGAGCAATCAGCCCCAGCATTTT. Translated: CASRPRKSNQPQHF. The chain joins TRBV2 to TRBJ1-5; D is unresolved. The germline CDR1 and CDR2 sequences are SNHLY and FYNNEI. The germline V and J ends were trimmed by 6 bases and 1 base, with 10 bases remaining between them. The CDR3 runs to 14 residues.

V gene TRBV19 combines with J gene TRBJ2-7; the D gene is possibly TRBD2 (6 bases). The CDR3 consists of 13 residues. V gave up 3 bases and J gave up 3 bases, with 9 bases separating them. Germline CDR1 and CDR2: LNHDA and SQIVND (reference sequence). The CDR3 sequence: CASSIMGGYEQYF. The CDR3 bases are TGTGCCAGTAGTATCATGGGGGGCTACGAGCAGTACTTC.

The chain joins TRBV5-1 to TRBJ1-2; 11 positions agree with TRBD1. The CDR3 totals 17 residues. With 4 bases clipped from V and 1 base from J, the junction kept 9 bases outside the gene matches. Germline assignment: CDR1 SGHRS and CDR2 YFSETQ. The CDR3 bases are TGCGCCAGCAGCGCGGGGACAGGGGGTGTCGATAACTATGGCTACACCTTC. Amino acids: CASSAGTGGVDNYGYTF. The full variable domain, rest sourced from reference TRBV5-1 and TRBJ1-2, is KAGVTQTPRYLIKTRGQQVTLSCSPISGHRSVSWYQQTPGQGLQFLFEYFSETQRNKGNFPGRFSGRQFSNSRSEMNVSTLELGDSALYLCASSAGTGGVDNYGYTFGSGTRLTVV.

The chain combines TRBV18 with TRBJ1-3; 7 bases agree with TRBD1. The germline gives CDR1 KGHSH, CDR2 LQKENI. This CDR3 comprises 18 residues. V gave up 3 bases and J gave up 0 bases; unmatched junction bases: 11. This CDR3 is CASSPGTAQPNSGNTIYF. The CDR3 DNA is TGTGCCAGCTCACCGGGGACAGCCCAACCCAACTCTGGAAACACCATATATTTT.

This clone was found once. The chain has TRBV10-2 and TRBJ1-6; D call uncertain. Germline assignment: CDR1 WSHSY and CDR2 SAAADI. CDR3 length: 15 amino acids. V was trimmed by 2 bases and J by 5 bases, leaving 10 bases between them. CDR3 sequence: CASSEHRPDNSPLHF. CDR3 DNA sequence: TGCGCCAGCAGTGAGCACAGACCGGATAATTCACCCCTCCACTTT.

The DNA for the CDR3 is TGTGCCAGCAGTGAGGGGGCACCCCTCCACTTT. Translation: CASSEGAPLHF. The chain uses TRBV6-5 and TRBJ1-6; a weak D match, TRBD1 (6 bases). The germline V and J ends were trimmed by 5 bases and 11 bases, with 7 bases remaining between them. The V gene's germline CDR1 is MNHEY and CDR2 SVGAGI. The CDR3 contains 11 residues.

V usage is TRBV5-1 and J usage is TRBJ2-5; 9 bases are a match to TRBD2. Germline assignment: CDR1 SGHRS and CDR2 YFSETQ. The CDR3 contains 16 residues. V shed 4 bases, J shed 1 base, and the junction held 8 bases outside the gene matches. In DNA form, the CDR3 reads TGCGCCAGCAGCCCCGGACTAGCGACGTTCCAAGAGACCCAGTACTTC. Translating gives CASSPGLATFQETQYF.

The table lists this clone with a count of one. As DNA, the CDR3 is TGTGCCAGCAGCTCTGACAGGGGGCATAGGAATAATTCACCCCTCCACTTT. Residues: CASSSDRGHRNNSPLHF. The chain recombines TRBV7-3 with TRBJ1-6; 10 nucleotides align to TRBD1. The CDR3 contains 17 residues. The V gene's germline CDR1 is SGHTA and CDR2 FQGTGA. V gave up 4 bases and J gave up 5 bases; unmatched junction bases: 8.

This clone was recorded once. The genes are TRBV28 and TRBJ2-7; 7 nucleotides align to TRBD1. V trimming: 6 bases; J trimming: 3 bases; junction bases outside the gene matches: 11. This CDR3 is 15 amino acids long. CDR1 and CDR2 from the germline V gene are MDHEN and SYDVKM. CDR3 sequence: CASSQRQGTRYEQYF. The CDR3 region has the DNA TGTGCCAGCAGCCAACGACAGGGTACACGCTACGAGCAGTACTTC.